This is a list of T cell receptor beta chains from one sample in a study of human T cells and chemical hapten exposure. TCRdb used MiXCR to reprocess the RACE reads, holding one entry per CDR3 protein. The sample has 380,000 or so distinct CDR3 sequences; approximately 4.4% are singletons. Specimen: whole blood, collected in connection with sensitization to the hapten diphenylcyclopropenone (DPC). These TCRs come from a woman in her forties or fifties with alopecia areata. Some clones in this sample may be carry-over from other donors' samples. Each CDR3 is given with its conserved first and last residue. Each record gives: J gene, V gene, D gene, clone size, CDR3 DNA, CDR3 protein. The D gene is left open where the match is weak. Size is stated for part of the rows, as once, few or many counts, or as a class when the clone is expanded.

J: TRBJ2-1
V: TRBV27
D: NA
size: few
DNA: TGTGCCAGCACTCTTCAGGGAGGATACAATGAGCAGTTCTTC
CDR3: CASTLQGGYNEQFF

J: TRBJ1-4
V: TRBV20-1
D: NA
size: NA
DNA: TGCAGTGCCGAACAACGGGGCACGGGAAAACTGTTTTTT
CDR3: CSAEQRGTGKLFF

J: TRBJ2-2
V: TRBV20-1
D: NA
size: few
DNA: TGCAGTGCTCCAAATTCGAACACCGGGGAGCTGTTTTTT
CDR3: CSAPNSNTGELFF

J: TRBJ2-3
V: TRBV6-2/TRBV6-3
D: NA
size: many
DNA: TGTGCCAGCAGTAGCGGATTCGTCACAGATACGCAGTATTTT
CDR3: CASSSGFVTDTQYF

J: TRBJ1-4
V: TRBV5-1
D: NA
size: many
DNA: TGCGCCAGCAGCTTGGAACAGGCCCAAAATGAAAAACTGTTTTTT
CDR3: CASSLEQAQNEKLFF

J: TRBJ2-7
V: TRBV6-1
D: TRBD2
size: NA
DNA: TGTGCCAGCAGTGAAACAGTTGGGCTAGCGGGGGTGTACGAGCAGTACTTC
CDR3: CASSETVGLAGVYEQYF

J: TRBJ2-5
V: TRBV2
D: NA
size: many
DNA: TGTGCCAGCAGCTCAGTTATCGGAGAGACCCAGTACTTC
CDR3: CASSSVIGETQYF

J: TRBJ1-1
V: TRBV5-1
D: NA
size: many
DNA: TGCGCCAGCAGCCTGGGACTTTTGAACACTGAAGCTTTCTTT
CDR3: CASSLGLLNTEAFF

J: TRBJ2-3
V: TRBV7-9
D: NA
size: many
DNA: TGTGCCAGCAGCTTACAACTTTATACGCAGTATTTT
CDR3: CASSLQLYTQYF

J: TRBJ2-5
V: TRBV6-2/TRBV6-3
D: TRBD2
size: few
DNA: TGTGCCAGCAGTCCGGGGGGACTCCAAGAGACCCAGTACTTC
CDR3: CASSPGGLQETQYF

J: TRBJ2-1
V: TRBV18
D: TRBD2
size: many
DNA: TGTGCCAGCAGCCCGAGCGGGGGGAGCTACAATGAGCAGTTCTTC
CDR3: CASSPSGGSYNEQFF

J: TRBJ1-1
V: TRBV4-3
D: TRBD1
size: NA
DNA: TGCGCCAGCAGCCAAGGGATCCTTCGACAGGGGGCCTACGACACTGAAGCTTTCTTT
CDR3: CASSQGILRQGAYDTEAFF

J: TRBJ1-4
V: TRBV27
D: NA
size: few
DNA: TGTGCCAGCAGTCGCGGGAAGACTAATGAAAAACTGTTTTTT
CDR3: CASSRGKTNEKLFF

J: TRBJ2-7
V: TRBV15
D: NA
size: few
DNA: TGTGCCTCCTCCTGGAGAGGGGTTGAGCAGTACTTC
CDR3: CASSWRGVEQYF

J: TRBJ2-7
V: TRBV6-6
D: TRBD2
size: many
DNA: TGTGCCAGCAGTTACTCCAGCGGGGAGTCCTACGAGCAGTACTTC
CDR3: CASSYSSGESYEQYF

J: TRBJ2-7
V: TRBV4-3
D: TRBD2
size: many
DNA: TGCGCCAGCAGCCAACTAGCGGGAGCGGGCGAGCAGTACTTC
CDR3: CASSQLAGAGEQYF

J: TRBJ1-1
V: TRBV11-2
D: TRBD1
size: few
DNA: TGTGCCAGCAGCTTTCAAGGGGGCATGAACACTGAAGCTTTCTTT
CDR3: CASSFQGGMNTEAFF

J: TRBJ2-3
V: TRBV7-2
D: TRBD2
size: NA
DNA: TGTGCCAGCAGCAGGCGGGAGGGCCGAGATACGCAGTATTTT
CDR3: CASSRREGRDTQYF

J: TRBJ2-3
V: TRBV15
D: NA
size: few
DNA: TGTGCCACCAGCAGAGATCCCCCCGGGACTGGTACAGATACGCAGTATTTT
CDR3: CATSRDPPGTGTDTQYF

J: TRBJ1-1
V: TRBV7-2
D: NA
size: many
DNA: TGTGCCAGCAGCTCTGTAGGCCTCACTGAAGCTTTCTTT
CDR3: CASSSVGLTEAFF

J: TRBJ1-1
V: TRBV18
D: TRBD1
size: many
DNA: TGTGCCAGCTCACACTCCGGGACAGACTATGAAGCTTTCTTT
CDR3: CASSHSGTDYEAFF

J: TRBJ1-1
V: TRBV29-1
D: TRBD1
size: many
DNA: TGCAGCGTTGTAGACAGGGGGAACACTGAAGCTTTCTTT
CDR3: CSVVDRGNTEAFF

J: TRBJ2-4
V: TRBV7-2
D: TRBD2
size: many
DNA: TGTGCCAGCAGCTTAGATTCTAGCGGGAGATCATGGGGGGACTTC
CDR3: CASSLDSSGRSWGDF

J: TRBJ2-7
V: TRBV5-5
D: NA
size: many
DNA: TGTGCCAGCAGTACAGGGTTCGAGCAGTACTTC
CDR3: CASSTGFEQYF

J: TRBJ2-7
V: TRBV12-3/TRBV12-4
D: TRBD1
size: NA
DNA: TGTGCCAGCAGTTTGGGGACAGGGGATTCCTACGAGCAGTACTTC
CDR3: CASSLGTGDSYEQYF

J: TRBJ2-7
V: TRBV7-9
D: TRBD2
size: once
DNA: TGTGCCTTTAGCGGGGGGCTCTCCTACGAGCAGTACTTC
CDR3: CAFSGGLSYEQYF

J: TRBJ2-1
V: TRBV29-1
D: NA
size: NA
DNA: TGCAGCGTACCCACTAGCACTGAGCAGTTCTTC
CDR3: CSVPTSTEQFF

J: TRBJ1-2
V: TRBV29-1
D: TRBD1
size: many
DNA: TGCAGCGTTGAAGATCAGGGACAGGGGGGACTCTATGGCTACACCTTC
CDR3: CSVEDQGQGGLYGYTF

J: TRBJ2-3
V: TRBV5-3
D: TRBD2
size: many
DNA: TGTGCCAGAAGAGTCCCCTACTATGCGGGAGAGCAAGATACGCAGTATTTT
CDR3: CARRVPYYAGEQDTQYF

J: TRBJ1-1
V: TRBV28
D: TRBD1
size: NA
DNA: TGTGCCAGCACCGAGGGGGACAGGGTGAAAGCTTTCTTT
CDR3: CASTEGDRVKAFF

J: TRBJ1-6
V: TRBV5-1
D: NA
size: few
DNA: TGCGCCAGCAGCTTGGAAGGACGCCCGGAGGCGAATTCACCCCTCCACTTT
CDR3: CASSLEGRPEANSPLHF

J: TRBJ1-1
V: TRBV2
D: NA
size: NA
DNA: TGTGCCAGGGAGGGGAACACTGAAGCTTTCTTT
CDR3: CAREGNTEAFF

J: TRBJ1-1
V: TRBV18
D: NA
size: many
DNA: TGTGCCAGCTCATCCAGGGAGTCTGAAACTGAAGCTTTCTTT
CDR3: CASSSRESETEAFF

J: TRBJ1-5
V: TRBV10-3
D: TRBD1
size: many
DNA: TGTGCCATCAGCGAATGGCAGGGGGAAGGCAATCAGCCCCAGCATTTT
CDR3: CAISEWQGEGNQPQHF

J: TRBJ2-1
V: TRBV12-3/TRBV12-4
D: NA
size: NA
DNA: TGTGCCAGCAGCCTTATTCAGAATGAGCAGTTCTTC
CDR3: CASSLIQNEQFF

J: TRBJ1-1
V: TRBV12-3/TRBV12-4
D: NA
size: many
DNA: TGTGCCTCGGGACTTAAGACTGAAGCTTTCTTT
CDR3: CASGLKTEAFF

J: TRBJ2-3
V: TRBV9
D: TRBD2
size: few
DNA: TGTGCCAGCGCCCCCTGGGCCGGGACTACCCCCTCAGCGCAGTATTTT
CDR3: CASAPWAGTTPSAQYF

J: TRBJ2-7
V: TRBV5-8
D: NA
size: NA
DNA: TGTGCCAGCAGCTTTTCGGGACTGCCCTCCTACGAGCAGTACTTC
CDR3: CASSFSGLPSYEQYF

J: TRBJ1-1
V: TRBV6-2/TRBV6-3
D: NA
size: few
DNA: TGTGCCAGCACTCCCAACGGGAACACTGAAGCTTTCTTT
CDR3: CASTPNGNTEAFF

J: TRBJ2-1
V: TRBV11-2
D: NA
size: NA
DNA: TGTGCCAGCAGCTTAGAGGTTGGGGGGAATGAGCAGTTCTTC
CDR3: CASSLEVGGNEQFF

J: TRBJ1-3
V: TRBV29-1
D: NA
size: many
DNA: TGCAGCGTAGCCCACTCGGGGGGAAACACCATATATTTT
CDR3: CSVAHSGGNTIYF

J: TRBJ2-7
V: TRBV2
D: TRBD1
size: few
DNA: TGTGCCAGCTACGACAGGGGGTACGAGCAGTACTTC
CDR3: CASYDRGYEQYF

J: TRBJ2-5
V: TRBV20-1
D: TRBD1
size: many
DNA: TGCAGTGCTAGAATAGGACAGGGGGTAGGAGAGACCCAGTACTTC
CDR3: CSARIGQGVGETQYF

J: TRBJ1-4
V: TRBV3-1
D: NA
size: many
DNA: TGTGCCAGCAGCCCCAGTAAAGAGTTCGAAAAACTGTTTTTT
CDR3: CASSPSKEFEKLFF

J: TRBJ1-2
V: TRBV12-3/TRBV12-4
D: NA
size: many
DNA: TGTGCCAGCAGAACTTGGACTGGGCTCTACTATGGCTACACCTTC
CDR3: CASRTWTGLYYGYTF

J: TRBJ2-1
V: TRBV15
D: TRBD2
size: many
DNA: TGTGCCACCAGCAAGGGACTAGACTCCTACAATGAGCAGTTCTTC
CDR3: CATSKGLDSYNEQFF

J: TRBJ1-2
V: TRBV20-1
D: TRBD1
size: few
DNA: TGCAGTGCTAGACCCAGGGGGCAGAGATATGGCTACACCTTC
CDR3: CSARPRGQRYGYTF

J: TRBJ1-1
V: TRBV9
D: TRBD1
size: NA
DNA: TGTGCCAGCAGCGTAGTGACAGGGGGGCTTCTCTTT
CDR3: CASSVVTGGLLF

J: TRBJ1-6
V: TRBV2
D: TRBD1
size: few
DNA: TGTGCCAGCAGAGACCCGGGACAGCTCCACTTT
CDR3: CASRDPGQLHF

J: TRBJ2-1
V: TRBV10-3
D: NA
size: NA
DNA: TGTGCCATCGCCTCCGGGGCCTCCTACAATGAGCAGTTCTTC
CDR3: CAIASGASYNEQFF

J: TRBJ1-1
V: TRBV7-2
D: NA
size: few
DNA: TGTGCCAGCAGCCTACGGCCGAACTCTATGAACACTGAAGCTTTCTTT
CDR3: CASSLRPNSMNTEAFF

J: TRBJ1-6
V: TRBV16
D: NA
size: few
DNA: TGTGCCAGCAGCTCCTCTCCAGGGTGGGATTCACCCCTCCACTTT
CDR3: CASSSSPGWDSPLHF

J: TRBJ2-1
V: TRBV7-2
D: NA
size: NA
DNA: TGTGCCAGCAGCCCCTTACCCGGGCCCAGCAATGAGCAGTTCTTC
CDR3: CASSPLPGPSNEQFF

J: TRBJ1-1
V: TRBV4-3
D: NA
size: many
DNA: TGCGCCAGCAGCCAAGAGGGGTTTGAAGCTTTCTTT
CDR3: CASSQEGFEAFF